These T cell receptor beta chains were read from a single sample in a study of cytotoxic CD8 clonotypes in ibrutinib-treated CLL. Profiled with immunoSEQ multiplex PCR; TCRdb holds only in-frame clones, not every one. The top ten hold around 2% of the sample, which has 150,000 or so clones, 70% to 90% seen once. The input for sequencing was PBMCs, taken after 24 months of ibrutinib treatment. All receptors come from a human donor with chronic lymphocytic leukemia. CDR3s include the opening cysteine and the closing phenylalanine or tryptophan. The D gene is left open where the match is weak. A row's size may be missing; if present it is once, few, many or a size class.

>.|TRBJ2-7|17|TRBV7-2|.
CASSRGVTIRGSYEQYF
TGTGCCAGCAGCCGAGGCGTAACCATTCGGGGCTCCTACGAGCAGTACTTC
>TRBD1|TRBJ2-5|14|TRBV5-1|once
CASSQQGVKETQYF
TGCGCCAGCAGCCAACAGGGGGTCAAAGAGACCCAGTACTTC
>.|TRBJ2-7|15|TRBV28|.
CASSLTLPRGREQYF
TGTGCCAGCAGTTTGACCCTGCCGAGGGGACGCGAGCAGTACTTC
>TRBD2|TRBJ2-1|14|TRBV29-1|.
CSVVGLAGYDEQFF
TGCAGCGTTGTGGGACTAGCGGGATATGATGAGCAGTTCTTC
>TRBD1|TRBJ2-7|13|TRBV5-6|.
CASSRDRGDEQYF
TGTGCCAGCAGCCGGGACAGGGGGGATGAGCAGTACTTC
>TRBD1|TRBJ2-1|15|TRBV7-6|.
CASSLYQGALDEQFF
TGTGCCAGCAGCCTCTACCAGGGGGCCTTGGATGAGCAGTTCTTC
>.|TRBJ2-1|16|TRBV7-6|once
CASSLVAGSTYNEQFF
TGTGCCAGCAGCTTAGTTGCGGGGTCTACCTACAATGAGCAGTTCTTC
>.|TRBJ2-1|12|TRBV10-3|.
CAISESTPEQFF
TGTGCCATCAGTGAGTCAACCCCTGAGCAGTTCTTC
>.|TRBJ2-2|14|TRBV4-3|once
CASSQDVHTGELFF
TGCGCCAGCAGCCAAGATGTCCACACCGGGGAGCTGTTTTTT
>.|TRBJ1-1|17|TRBV15|.
CATSIRKAGEMNTEAFF
TGTGCCACCAGCATCCGTAAGGCCGGGGAGATGAACACTGAAGCTTTCTTT